Below are 19 T cell receptor beta chains sequenced from a single sample in a study of chemoradiotherapy in HPV16-positive cancers. Clones were read by immunoSEQ multiplex PCR, and TCRdb kept only the in-frame ones, dropping some. Of some 70,000 clones listed, about 88% are singletons. The specimen comprised blood, sampled from a patient who underwent chemoradiotherapy. These receptors came from a human donor with HPV-associated anogenital cancer.

This clone was counted a single time. The rearrangement joins TRBV11-3 to TRBJ2-5; 7 bases agree with TRBD2. Per the germline V gene, CDR1 is SGHNT and CDR2 is YENEEA. The V gene end was trimmed by 3 bases and the J gene end by 1 base; junction bases not matched to a gene: 20. This CDR3 spans 20 amino acids. CDR3 residues: CASSLSPRLGGNAGQETQYF. CDR3 DNA: TGTGCCAGCAGCTTGAGCCCGAGATTGGGGGGGAACGCCGGCCAAGAGACCCAGTACTTC.

V usage is TRBV6-5 and J usage is TRBJ2-1; no clear D gene. V was cut by 2 bases and J by 7 bases, with 18 bases left in between. The germline V gene encodes CDR1 MNHEY and CDR2 SVGAGI. The length of the CDR3 is 16 residues. The CDR3 DNA sequence: TGTGCCAGCAGTTACGAAGTGGGCGCATATGGGAATGAGCAGTTCTTC. Translation gives CASSYEVGAYGNEQFF.

V gene TRBV7-2 combines with J gene TRBJ2-7, with D perhaps matching TRBD2 (5 bases). CDR1 and CDR2 from the germline V gene are SGHTA and FQGNSA. This CDR3 contains 15 residues. The V gene lost 5 bases and the J gene lost 0 bases, with 14 bases spanning the gap. DNA of the CDR3: TGTGCCAGCAGCGTGGACGGGAAGAGCTCCTACGAGCAGTACTTC. This translates into CASSVDGKSSYEQYF.

V and J are TRBV28 and TRBJ2-2; TRBD1 is a possible D gene (6 bases). Germline V gene sequence: CDR1 MDHEN, CDR2 SYDVKM. The CDR3 has 13 residues. The V and J ends lost 9 bases and 5 bases respectively, with 13 bases between them. CDR3 nucleotide sequence: TGTGCCAGTTTTATTACAGGGACCGGGGAGCTGTTTTTT. This translates into CASFITGTGELFF.

The V call is TRBV30, the J call TRBJ1-1; 7 bases match TRBD1. This CDR3 contains 14 residues. V dropped 3 bases and J dropped 1; count of bases not matched to a gene: 5. The V gene's germline CDR1 is GTSNPN and CDR2 SVGIG (reference sequence). The CDR3 DNA is TGTGCCTGGAGGACAGGGTCATGGAACACTGAAGCTTTCTTT. It is translated as CAWRTGSWNTEAFF.

The chain uses TRBV10-3 and TRBJ1-2; no definite D call. CDR1 is ENHRY, CDR2 SYGVKD, per germline. This CDR3 is built from 12 residues. V lost 7 bases and J lost 0, with 6 bases in between. The CDR3 reads CAITDANYGYTF. DNA of the CDR3: TGTGCCATCACGGACGCTAACTATGGCTACACCTTC.

This chain joins TRBV10-2 and TRBJ2-7; TRBD1 matches 8 bases. Germline V gene lookup returns CDR1 WSHSY and CDR2 SAAADI. The J segment lost 3 bases and the V segment lost 6 bases, leaving 7 bases of the junction unmatched. CDR3 size: 14 residues. DNA for the CDR3: TGCGCCAGCAGAAAAGGACAGGGAGTCTACGAGCAGTACTTC. Its protein product is CASRKGQGVYEQYF.

V gene TRBV4-1 combines with J gene TRBJ2-7, with 10 bases lining up with TRBD1. Germline CDR1 and CDR2: MGHRA and YSYEKL. Germline trimming cut 0 bases from V and 4 bases from J; bases unmatched to any gene: 3. The CDR3 sequence is 15 residues long. The CDR3 DNA reads TGCGCCAGCAGCCAAGATTGGACAGGGGGGTACGAGCAGTACTTC. Translation gives CASSQDWTGGYEQYF.

The chain is built from TRBV19 and TRBJ2-1; D possibly corresponds to TRBD2 (6 bases). This CDR3 has 15 amino acids. V gave up 5 bases and J gave up 7 bases, with 18 bases separating them. The germline gives CDR1 LNHDA, CDR2 SQIVND (reference sequence). CDR3 sequence (DNA): TGTGCCAGTAGTGCGGGGAGTGTTGGGGGTAATGAGCAGTTCTTC. Translation: CASSAGSVGGNEQFF.

The V and J genes are TRBV7-6 and TRBJ2-5; weak D call: TRBD2 (6 bases). The CDR3 sequence is 14 residues long. Trimming removed 5 bases at V and 2 bases at J, with 12 bases between. Germline CDR1 SGHVS, CDR2 FNYEAQ. The DNA for the CDR3 is TGTGCCAGCAGCCCCGGGACTTTTCAAGAGACCCAGTACTTC. This codes for CASSPGTFQETQYF.

In its sample, this clone was seen once. J is TRBJ1-3 and V is TRBV11-2; no definite D call. V shed 0 bases and J shed 4 bases, with 10 bases lying between them. Germline-derived CDR1 and CDR2 are SGHAT and FQNNGV. The CDR3 has 15 residues. The DNA of the CDR3 is TGTGCCAGCAGCTTAGAAATGGCCGTCGGAAACACCATATATTTT. Its protein is CASSLEMAVGNTIYF.

This clone was picked up one time. The gene calls are TRBV12-2 and TRBJ2-7; the D call in the table, TRBD1, was not verified against the DNA. TRBV12-2 has pseudogene status. CDR3 length: 17 residues. CDR3 sequence (DNA): TGTGCAAGTCGCGTACAGGGGGCGGTCCAGGGTGTGTGGGAGCAGTACTTC. This sequence encodes CASRVQGAVQGVWEQYF.

The chain links TRBV5-8 to TRBJ2-7; 9 positions match TRBD2. The CDR3 totals 16 residues. CDR1 is SGHTS, CDR2 YDEGEE, per germline. V lost 2 bases and J lost 3; bases outside the gene matches: 9. CDR3 region: CASSLGGGAYSYEQYF. In DNA, the CDR3 is TGTGCCAGCAGCTTAGGCGGGGGGGCCTATAGCTACGAGCAGTACTTC.

This clone was seen more than once but under ten times. The chain uses TRBV9 and TRBJ2-5; 12 positions match TRBD2. CDR1 is SGDLS and CDR2 is YYNGEE in the germline V gene. V trimming: 0 bases; J trimming: 2 bases; junction bases outside the gene matches: 8. The CDR3 has 18 amino acids. The CDR3 DNA is TGTGCCAGCAGCGTAGCTACGCTCGGGACTAGCGGGCAAGAGACCCAGTACTTC. Residues: CASSVATLGTSGQETQYF.

The chain employs TRBV19 and TRBJ1-3; D not certain. V gave up 5 bases and J gave up 2 bases, with 10 bases separating them. CDR1 and CDR2 from the germline V gene are LNHDA and SQIVND (reference sequence). The CDR3 consists of 14 residues. CDR3 in amino acids: CASSPTRAGNTIYF. CDR3 nucleotide sequence: TGTGCCAGTAGTCCCACCCGGGCTGGAAACACCATATATTTT.

This chain connects TRBV6-6 to TRBJ2-2; 12 nucleotides match TRBD1. Trimming took 6 bases from V and 4 from J; bases not matched to a gene: 6. This CDR3 has 16 amino acids. CDR1 is MNHNY and CDR2 is SVGAGI in the germline V gene (reference sequence). CDR3 coding DNA: TGTGCCAGCAGAGGGACAGGGGGCGCCTTCACCGGGGAGCTGTTTTTT. This encodes CASRGTGGAFTGELFF.

This sequence joins TRBV18 and TRBJ1-5; TRBD1 matches at 7 bases. CDR1 is KGHSH and CDR2 is LQKENI in the germline V gene. CDR3 size: 15 residues. The V gene end was trimmed by 3 bases and the J gene end by 6 bases; junction bases not matched to a gene: 8. This chain's CDR3 is CASSPGQNPGQPQHF. CDR3 in DNA: TGTGCCAGCTCACCGGGACAGAATCCCGGTCAGCCCCAGCATTTT. Supplemented by reference TRBV18 and TRBJ1-5, the full variable domain reads NAGVMQNPRHLVRRRGQEARLRCSPMKGHSHVYWYRQLPEEGLKFMVYLQKENIIDESGMPKERFSAEFPKEGPSILRIQQVVRGDSAAYFCASSPGQNPGQPQHFGDGTRLSIL.

The chain uses TRBV10-2 and TRBJ2-2; tentatively, D is TRBD1 or TRBD2 (5 bases each). V was pared by 3 bases and J by 3 bases, with 14 bases between. The CDR3 runs 16 residues. Germline V gene lookup returns CDR1 WSHSY and CDR2 SAAADI. The CDR3 coding sequence is TGCGCCAGCAGTGACCCTACCCAGGGACACACCGGGGAGCTGTTTTTT. This encodes CASSDPTQGHTGELFF.

This chain connects TRBV30 to TRBJ1-1, with D unresolved. In germline, CDR1 is GTSNPN, CDR2 SVGIG (reference sequence). The CDR3 extends over 13 amino acids. V dropped 3 bases and J dropped 5 bases, with 13 bases sitting between them. In DNA, the CDR3 is TGTGCCTGGAGCTCCAGTTACCAGACTGAAGCTTTCTTT. Amino acids: CAWSSSYQTEAFF.